One sample yielded the 21 T cell receptor beta chains listed below, sequenced in a study of T-cell reconstitution after alpha-beta-depleted transplantation in children. The library targeted TCRbeta and was prepared with unique molecular identifiers. Each CDR3 protein is one row after TCRdb ran MiXCR on the PCR reads. The table records 540,000 or so distinct CDR3 sequences, roughly 23% of them present only once. Sequencing was performed on PBMCs, mostly from graft donor cells, taken 360 days after TCRalphabeta/CD19-depleted stem cell transplant. Source of these receptors: a boy under two years old who had a stem cell transplant for acute myeloid leukemia, so the T cells may come from the graft donor.

This clonotype was seen a few times. This chain connects TRBV6-5 to TRBJ2-7; 9 bases are a match to TRBD2. V shed 0 bases and J 2 bases; nucleotides not matched to a gene: 2. CDR1 MNHEY and CDR2 SVGAGI come from the germline V gene. The length of the CDR3 is 15 residues. The CDR3 DNA is TGTGCCAGCAGTTACTCATTAGCGGGGGCCTACGAGCAGTACGTC. Its translation is CASSYSLAGAYEQYV.

This clonotype was counted only a few times. This chain uses TRBV5-6 with TRBJ2-5, with TRBD1 matching 9 bases. V was clipped by 0 bases and J by 5 bases; unmatched bases: 8. The CDR3 loop spans 16 amino acids. CDR1 is SGHDT, CDR2 YYEEEE, per germline. As DNA, the CDR3 is TGTGCCAGCAGCTTGGTAACAGGGGGCGCCGAGGAGACCCAGTACTTC. As protein: CASSLVTGGAEETQYF. The variable domain in full, completed from reference TRBV5-6 and TRBJ2-5, reads DAGVTQSPTHLIKTRGQQVTLRCSPKSGHDTVSWYQQALGQGPQFIFQYYEEEERQRGNFPDRFSGHQFPNYSSELNVNALLLGDSALYLCASSLVTGGAEETQYFGPGTRLLVL.

This clonotype has a count of ten or more. The rearrangement links TRBV20-1 to TRBJ2-3; the match to TRBD2 covers 9 bases. This CDR3 region has 17 residues. Germline V gene lookup returns CDR1 DFQATT and CDR2 SNEGSKA (reference sequence). Trimming at V came to 6 bases and at J to 6 bases, leaving 19 bases not matched to a gene. The CDR3 nucleotides are TGCAGTGCCAAGATCGGGACTAGCTTTCTCACGGGTGATACGCAGTATTTT. Its protein is CSAKIGTSFLTGDTQYF.

The chain links TRBV6-2 or TRBV6-3 to TRBJ2-7; tentative D call: TRBD2 (6 bases). The germline V gene encodes CDR1 MNHEY and CDR2 SVGEGT. This CDR3 comprises 14 residues. Trimming pared 7 bases from V and 3 bases from J, leaving 16 bases between. CDR3 nucleotide sequence: TGTGCCAGCAAGGCGGGGCATCTTGTCTACGAGCAGTACTTC. Translation: CASKAGHLVYEQYF.

The chain recombines TRBV6-1 with TRBJ1-5, with 8 positions matching TRBD1. The CDR3 extends over 15 amino acids. CDR1 MNHNS and CDR2 SASEGT come from the germline V gene. J lost 3 bases, V lost 7 bases, and 8 bases had no gene match. In DNA, the CDR3 is TGTGCCAGCACCTCGGGGGACAGGTACAATCAGCCCCAGCATTTT. Amino acid sequence: CASTSGDRYNQPQHF.

Only a few counts were recorded for this clonotype. V gene TRBV6-1 combines with J gene TRBJ1-6; tentative D call: TRBD1 (6 bases). Germline loops: CDR1 MNHNS, CDR2 SASEGT. With 5 bases removed from V and 13 bases from J, the gap between germline ends came to 15 bases. The CDR3 has 13 residues. The CDR3 loop reads CASSLHRANPLHF. In DNA form, the CDR3 reads TGTGCCAGCAGTCTCCACAGGGCTAATCCCCTCCACTTT.

This clonotype was detected a few times. The rearrangement links TRBV18 to TRBJ2-1, with D hard to call. The CDR3 extends over 15 amino acids. The V gene lost 5 bases and the J gene lost 3 bases, with 14 bases spanning the gap. Looked up from germline, CDR1 is KGHSH and CDR2 is LQKENI. CDR3 sequence (DNA): TGTGCCAGCTCAACCCGGGCGAAGTTCTACAATGAGCAGTTCTTC. Amino acid sequence: CASSTRAKFYNEQFF.

The table lists this clonotype with many counts. The chain couples TRBV12-3 or TRBV12-4 to TRBJ1-1; D is possibly TRBD1 (5 bases). The CDR3 is 14 residues long. V lost 3 bases and J lost 4, with 12 bases in between. The CDR3 reads CASSFPGGGTEAFF. In nucleotides, the CDR3 is TGTGCCAGCAGTTTCCCGGGTGGGGGCACTGAAGCTTTCTTT.

The chain links TRBV20-1 to TRBJ1-2; perhaps TRBD1 as D (6 bases). In germline, CDR1 is DFQATT, CDR2 SNEGSKA (reference sequence). Trimming removed 5 bases at V and 4 bases at J, with 26 bases between. The CDR3 consists of 17 residues. This CDR3 reads CSAPSPIRQEPFYGYTF. The DNA for the CDR3 is TGCAGTGCTCCTTCCCCTATTCGACAGGAACCTTTCTATGGCTACACCTTC.

This clonotype was counted between two and nine times. The V gene is TRBV4-1, the J gene TRBJ2-1; D call uncertain. Trimming cost V 1 base and J 2 bases, with 21 bases left between them. The CDR3 has 19 residues. The germline CDR1 and CDR2 sequences are MGHRA and YSYEKL. The CDR3 reads CASSQGMVQPAIAYNEQFF. CDR3 DNA sequence: TGCGCCAGCAGCCAAGGTATGGTCCAGCCAGCTATCGCCTACAATGAGCAGTTCTTC.

This clonotype was recorded many times. The rearrangement links TRBV5-1 to TRBJ2-5; TRBD1 aligns across 8 bases. CDR1 and CDR2 from the germline V gene are SGHRS and YFSETQ. Trimming took 4 bases from V and 4 from J; bases not matched to a gene: 6. The CDR3 is 14 amino acids. DNA for the CDR3: TGCGCCAGCAGCGCGACAGGGGTTGGAGAGACCCAGTACTTC. It yields the protein CASSATGVGETQYF.

The chain links TRBV7-6 to TRBJ1-6, with D maybe TRBD1 (5 bases). The CDR3 consists of 14 residues. The V gene's germline CDR1 is SGHVS and CDR2 FNYEAQ. Trimming removed 5 bases at V and 6 bases at J, with 11 bases between. CDR3 nucleotides: TGTGCCAGCAGCCTGGGACCGAGTAATTCACCCCTCCACTTT. It is translated as CASSLGPSNSPLHF.

In its sample, this clonotype was seen many times. The chain carries TRBV7-9 and TRBJ2-5; no definite D call. Germline CDR1 SEHNR, CDR2 FQNEAQ (reference sequence). V was trimmed by 2 bases and J by 3 bases, leaving 7 bases between them. The CDR3 spans 13 residues. The CDR3 is CASSLFREETQYF. The CDR3 coding sequence is TGTGCCAGCAGCTTATTCAGAGAAGAGACCCAGTACTTC.

The chain combines TRBV21-1 with TRBJ2-7; the D segment call TRBD2 is taken from the table without a DNA check. TRBV21-1 is a known pseudogene. The CDR3 sequence is 12 residues long. The CDR3 region is CASGLTSGEQYV. The DNA for the CDR3 is TGTGCCAGCGGCCTAACTAGCGGCGAGCAGTACGTC.

This clonotype was counted between two and nine times. A much larger clone sits a single nucleotide away, making a read error possible. V and J are TRBV20-1 and TRBJ2-1; TRBD2 matches at 8 bases. The CDR3 is 14 residues long. CDR1 is DFQATT and CDR2 is SNEGSKA in the germline V gene (reference sequence). V gave up 5 bases and J gave up 0 bases; unmatched junction bases: 3. The CDR3 spells CSAPGTSSYNEQFF. The CDR3 nucleotides read TGCAGTGCTCCCGGGACTAGCTCCTACAATGAGCAGTTCTTC.

V gene TRBV20-1 combines with J gene TRBJ2-3; 8 positions match TRBD1. The junction had 13 bases not matched to a gene; V was cut back by 2 bases and J by 6 bases. The germline V gene encodes CDR1 DFQATT and CDR2 SNEGSKA (reference sequence). The CDR3 consists of 16 residues. CDR3 in DNA: TGCAGTGCTAGACACGCCGGACAGGGAAGGGCGGATACGCAGTATTTT. Protein: CSARHAGQGRADTQYF.

A few counts support this clonotype. The CDR3 protein is CSAPGTSGYEQYF. CDR3 in DNA: TGCAGTGCTCCCGGGACTAGCGGCTACGAGCAGTACTTC. The chain couples TRBV20-1 to TRBJ2-7, with 11 bases fitting TRBD2. CDR1 is DFQATT and CDR2 is SNEGSKA in the germline V gene (reference sequence). The J segment lost 3 bases and the V segment lost 5 bases, leaving 3 bases of the junction unmatched. The CDR3 contains 13 residues.

V is TRBV6-2 or TRBV6-3 and J is TRBJ2-5, with D perhaps TRBD2 (5 bases). V was pared by 7 bases and J by 5 bases, with 20 bases between. Germline V lookup: CDR1 MNHEY, CDR2 SVGEGT. There are 15 residues in the CDR3. This chain's CDR3 is CASNGEVPSGETQYF. CDR3 nucleotide sequence: TGTGCCAGCAACGGAGAGGTCCCTTCGGGGGAGACCCAGTACTTC.

This clonotype was counted a few times. J is TRBJ2-1 and V is TRBV20-1; 8 bases line up with TRBD2. Germline V gives CDR1 DFQATT, CDR2 SNEGSKA (reference sequence). V lost 5 bases and J lost 6; bases outside the gene matches: 9. The CDR3 has 14 amino acids. The CDR3 loop is CSARISGAINEQFF. The CDR3 DNA follows: TGCAGTGCTCGGATTAGCGGGGCGATCAATGAGCAGTTCTTC.

This clonotype appeared many times. The chain carries TRBV7-6 and TRBJ2-7, with 7 nucleotides matching TRBD1. The CDR3 spans 12 residues. Looked up from germline, CDR1 is SGHVS and CDR2 is FNYEAQ. With 5 bases clipped from V and 7 bases from J, the junction kept 5 bases outside the gene matches. Written as DNA, the CDR3 is TGTGCCAGCAGCATGCCGGGACAGGAGCAGTACTTC. This codes for CASSMPGQEQYF.

The sample holds many counts of this clonotype. V is TRBV6-5 and J is TRBJ2-7; D gene uncertain. The CDR3 has 16 residues. V was trimmed by 6 bases and J by 1 base, leaving 19 bases between them. The germline CDR1 and CDR2 sequences are MNHEY and SVGAGI. As DNA, the CDR3 is TGTGCCAGCAGATCCTCGGCAGACGGTGGGTCCTACGAGCAGTACGTC. It codes for CASRSSADGGSYEQYV.